The source of this T cell receptor (beta chain) is a study of spatial heterogeneity in lung cancer. Between the trimmed V and J ends, which lost 4 bases and 1 base, there was a span of 6 bases. CDR1 is LNHDA, CDR2 SQIVND, per germline (reference sequence). This CDR3 is 13 amino acids long. A single record per CDR3 protein comes from TCRdb applying MiXCR to the 5' RACE reads. The top ten clones hold 24% of a sample with under 2,500 distinct CDR3 sequences, approximately 8.5% of them seen once. In its sample, this clonotype ranks as medium-sized. The antigen remains unidentified. Study-level findings and limits: Nonsynonymous mutation counts, ubiquitous and regional, were tracked by the respective counts of ubiquitous and regional expanded TCRs. Expanded intratumoral alpha and beta TCR counts tracked tumor mutation counts.

Noted time point: sample taken at primary tumor resection. Samples were obtained from 65 to 80 donors, all untreated early-stage non-small cell lung cancer patients. The V gene is TRBV19, the J gene TRBJ2-3; D is ambiguous. The sequences come from lung tumor tissue, collected at surgery. This TCR came from a female donor with early-stage non-small cell lung cancer. The CDR3 reads CASSKVRTDTQYF. The CDR3 DNA follows: TGTGCCAGTAGTAAGGTTCGCACAGATACGCAGTATTTT.